Presented here are 9 T cell receptor beta chains from one specimen sequenced in a study of identical twins. TCRdb processed the 5' RACE reads anew with MiXCR; each CDR3 protein has one entry. Of roughly 1.6 million distinct CDR3 sequences in the sample, less than 40% were seen once. Sequenced material: cord blood. These receptors were collected from a newborn girl in good health.

The chain links TRBV7-9 to TRBJ2-5; weak D call: TRBD2 (6 bases). Trimming removed 5 bases from V and 4 bases from J, with 17 bases in between. Germline V gene sequence: CDR1 SEHNR, CDR2 FQNEAQ (reference sequence). The CDR3 covers 15 residues. The CDR3 sequence is CASSLRLGVVETQYF. The CDR3 DNA follows: TGTGCCAGCAGCCTGCGACTAGGCGTAGTAGAGACCCAGTACTTC.

This chain links TRBV19 with TRBJ1-1; D remains ambiguous. Germline CDR1 reads LNHDA; CDR2 reads SQIVND (reference sequence). The CDR3 sequence is 14 residues long. V was trimmed by 3 bases and J by 2 bases, leaving 10 bases between them. The CDR3 reads CASSIRGFNTEAFF. The CDR3 coding sequence is TGTGCCAGTAGTATCCGCGGTTTTAACACTGAAGCTTTCTTT.

This chain joins TRBV7-2 and TRBJ2-7; D may match TRBD1 or TRBD2 (5 bases each). The V and J ends lost 1 base and 7 bases respectively, with 14 bases between them. The germline V gene has CDR1 SGHTA and CDR2 FQGNSA. This CDR3 is 14 amino acids long. The CDR3: CASSLGGPRGEQYF. CDR3 coding DNA: TGTGCCAGCAGCTTAGGGGGACCGAGAGGGGAGCAGTACTTC.

The chain recombines TRBV5-1 with TRBJ2-7; weak D call: TRBD2 (7 bases). V was cut by 7 bases and J by 3 bases, with 11 bases left in between. Germline values: CDR1 SGHRS, CDR2 YFSETQ. This CDR3 has 12 amino acids. The CDR3 DNA follows: TGCGCCAGCCGGGGGGCCTTCTACGAGCAGTACTTC. Residues: CASRGAFYEQYF.

The rearrangement joins TRBV4-2 to TRBJ2-6; 10 nucleotides agree with TRBD1. This CDR3 has 19 residues. The germline V gene has CDR1 LGHNA and CDR2 YNFKEQ. Trimming at V came to 3 bases and at J to 0 bases, leaving 8 bases not matched to a gene. The CDR3 DNA is TGTGCCAGCAGCCAGGGACAGGGGATATTAAGCTCTGGGGCCAACGTCCTGACTTTC. Translating it yields CASSQGQGILSSGANVLTF.

This clonotype appeared a few times. The gene calls are TRBV20-1 and TRBJ1-2; D call uncertain. This CDR3 is 15 amino acids long. From germline, CDR1 is DFQATT and CDR2 SNEGSKA (reference sequence). Between the trimmed V and J ends, which lost 6 bases and 4 bases, there was a span of 21 bases. The CDR3 nucleotides read TGCAGTGCCACGCTGTTGGGTCCTGGGCTCTATGGCTACACCTTC. Translating gives CSATLLGPGLYGYTF.

This chain connects TRBV2 to TRBJ1-4; D not resolved. The CDR3 sequence is 11 residues long. Per germline, CDR1 SNHLY and CDR2 FYNNEI. Trimming removed 9 bases at V and 8 bases at J, with 10 bases between. As DNA, the CDR3 is TGTGCCAGACCTACCTCAGAAAAACTGTTTTTT. This sequence encodes CARPTSEKLFF.

V usage is TRBV24-1 and J usage is TRBJ2-3; TRBD1 matches at 7 bases. Germline assignment: CDR1 KGHDR and CDR2 SFDVKD. V dropped 3 bases and J dropped 7; count of bases not matched to a gene: 9. The CDR3 contains 15 residues. The CDR3 protein is CATSDRGQQLNTQYF. The CDR3 DNA sequence: TGTGCCACCAGTGATCGGGGACAGCAGCTTAATACGCAGTATTTT.

The chain employs TRBV2 and TRBJ1-1; D is undetermined. Per germline, CDR1 SNHLY and CDR2 FYNNEI. This CDR3 has 14 amino acids. V was trimmed by 4 bases and J by 6 bases, leaving 15 bases between them. Here the CDR3 DNA reads TGTGCCAGCAGTGTTAAGGAGGGCTCGGCTGAAGCTTTCTTT. Its translation: CASSVKEGSAEAFF.